Listed below are T cell receptor beta chains from one sample, sequenced in a study of CD4 T cells in relation to SARS-CoV-2 and coronaviruses. Some clones are missing from TCRdb's copy, which holds only in-frame ones; the method was immunoSEQ multiplex PCR. The sample lists about 24,000 clones, about 75% occurring once. These TCRs' antigens remain unknown. The specimen sequenced was CD4+ T cells from PBMCs, cultured in vitro. Every receptor here comes from a human donor in good health. The CDR3 runs from the conserved cysteine through the conserved F or W. D genes are given only for firm matches. Expanded clones get a size class; other rows say once, few or many, or leave the size out.

v_gene	len	j_gene	d_gene	abundance	CDR3aa	CDR3nt
TRBV11-2	18	TRBJ2-1	NA	NA	CASSLDDWSRTAYNEQFF	TGTGCCAGCAGCTTAGATGATTGGTCCCGCACAGCCTACAATGAGCAGTTCTTC
TRBV3-1/TRBV3-2	15	TRBJ1-2	NA	NA	CASSQDLRGGHGYTF	TGTGCCAGCAGCCAAGATCTTCGGGGAGGGCATGGCTACACCTTC
TRBV21-1	15	TRBJ2-3	NA	NA	CASSKGSGFPDTQYF	TGTGCCAGCAGCAAAGGTAGCGGCTTTCCGGATACGCAGTATTTT
TRBV4-1	14	TRBJ1-1	NA	NA	CASSQGMYLTEAFF	TGCGCCAGCAGCCAAGGGATGTACCTCACTGAAGCTTTCTTT
TRBV9	15	TRBJ1-6	TRBD1	NA	CASSPSWGQYSPLHF	TGTGCCAGCAGCCCAAGTTGGGGACAGTATTCACCCCTCCACTTT
TRBV12-2	17	TRBJ1-1	NA	few	CASRLAPQIQGATEAFF	TGTGCAAGTCGCTTAGCGCCACAAATACAGGGCGCCACTGAAGCTTTCTTT
TRBV4-2	18	TRBJ2-1	TRBD1	NA	CASSQAGTGAVGANEQFF	TGTGCCAGCAGCCAAGCCGGGACAGGGGCCGTGGGAGCTAATGAGCAGTTCTTC
TRBV10-1	11	TRBJ2-3	NA	few	CASSEGHTQYF	TGCGCCAGCAGTGAGGGGCATACGCAGTATTTT
TRBV9	16	TRBJ1-1	NA	NA	CASSVGSVGRGTEAFF	TGTGCCAGCAGCGTAGGATCGGTGGGACGGGGCACTGAAGCTTTCTTT
TRBV3-1/TRBV3-2	15	TRBJ1-3	TRBD1	few	CASSQDEGQGAYRYF	TGTGCCAGCAGCCAAGATGAAGGACAGGGGGCTTATCGGTATTTT
TRBV5-1	15	TRBJ1-1	NA	NA	CASSLGALQNTEAFF	TGCGCCAGCAGCTTGGGGGCACTACAGAACACTGAAGCTTTCTTT
TRBV19	14	TRBJ2-3	TRBD1	NA	CASSEGAGADTQYF	TGTGCCAGTAGCGAGGGGGCAGGTGCAGATACGCAGTATTTT
TRBV3-1/TRBV3-2	15	TRBJ2-3	NA	NA	CASSQGLPHTDTQYF	TGTGCCAGCAGCCAAGGCCTGCCACACACAGATACGCAGTATTTT
TRBV18	14	TRBJ2-7	TRBD2	NA	CASSPSAGVGEQYF	TGTGCCAGCTCACCGAGCGCGGGGGTTGGCGAGCAGTACTTC
TRBV30	12	TRBJ2-5	TRBD2	NA	CASTTSGGTQYF	TGTGCCTCTACGACTAGCGGGGGGACCCAGTACTTC
TRBV7-8	15	TRBJ1-5	NA	NA	CASSLGGYSNQPQHF	TGTGCCAGCAGCTTAGGGGGGTATAGCAATCAGCCCCAGCATTTT
TRBV19	14	TRBJ2-2	TRBD2	NA	CASRASGIAGELFF	TGTGCCAGTAGGGCTAGCGGGATTGCCGGGGAGCTGTTTTTT
TRBV6-5	15	TRBJ2-5	TRBD1	NA	CAIHGTGLPSETQYF	TGTGCCATCCACGGGACAGGGCTCCCTTCGGAGACCCAGTACTTC
TRBV28	16	TRBJ1-6	TRBD1	NA	CASTTARQGDNSPLHF	TGTGCCAGCACCACCGCCCGACAGGGGGATAATTCACCCCTCCACTTT
TRBV11-3	14	TRBJ1-1	TRBD1	few	CASSPRTGSTEAFF	TGTGCCAGCAGCCCCAGGACAGGGTCCACTGAAGCTTTCTTT
TRBV5-1	15	TRBJ1-2	TRBD1	NA	CASSFGDREYGGYTF	TGCGCCAGCAGCTTTGGGGACAGGGAATATGGAGGCTACACCTTC
TRBV7-2	12	TRBJ2-1	NA	large	CASSSYQEEQFF	TGTGCCAGCAGCTCGTACCAGGAGGAGCAGTTCTTC
TRBV19	18	TRBJ2-1	TRBD2	NA	CASSIRRFVREGYNEQFF	TGTGCCAGTAGTATTCGCAGGTTCGTGCGGGAGGGTTACAATGAGCAGTTCTTC
TRBV20-1	16	TRBJ2-1	TRBD2	NA	CSASRGGRVRGGEQFF	TGCAGTGCTAGTCGTGGCGGGAGGGTCAGGGGTGGTGAGCAGTTCTTC
TRBV3-1/TRBV3-2	18	TRBJ1-5	TRBD1	once	CASSQDRPGGYGNQPQHF	TGTGCCAGCAGCCAAGATCGTCCAGGGGGCTATGGCAATCAGCCCCAGCATTTT
TRBV7-8	15	TRBJ1-1	NA	NA	CASSLVQPMGAEAFF	TGTGCCAGCAGCTTAGTCCAACCTATGGGCGCTGAAGCTTTCTTT
TRBV19	14	TRBJ2-7	NA	NA	CASSRAQLPDEQYF	TGTGCCAGCTCCAGGGCCCAACTCCCGGACGAGCAGTACTTC
TRBV7-2	15	TRBJ2-7	NA	NA	CASSLAGGFSYEQYF	TGTGCCAGCAGCTTAGCGGGGGGATTCTCCTACGAGCAGTACTTC
TRBV24-1	14	TRBJ2-1	NA	NA	CATSDTGTNNEQFF	TGTGCCACCAGTGACACCGGGACAAACAATGAGCAGTTCTTC
TRBV12-2	11	TRBJ1-1	NA	once	CASRPLGAPFF	TGTGCAAGTCGTCCTTTAGGGGCGCCTTTCTTT
TRBV25-1	13	TRBJ1-6	TRBD1	NA	CASNRDRASPLHF	TGTGCCAGTAACCGGGACAGGGCTTCACCCCTCCACTTT
TRBV11-2	15	TRBJ2-1	TRBD2	NA	CASSLGLAGQNEQFF	TGTGCCAGCAGCTTAGGACTAGCTGGGCAAAATGAGCAGTTCTTC
TRBV6-5	13	TRBJ2-2	NA	NA	CASLDPLGGELFF	TGTGCCAGCCTGGACCCCTTGGGGGGGGAGCTGTTTTTT
TRBV19	16	TRBJ2-4	NA	NA	CASSDTPGVVRDIQYF	TGTGCCAGTAGCGATACACCGGGGGTGGTGAGAGACATTCAGTACTTC
TRBV28	15	TRBJ1-6	NA	NA	CASGPPGGAFSPLHF	TGTGCCAGCGGCCCCCCCGGGGGTGCATTTTCACCCCTCCACTTT
TRBV5-1	15	TRBJ2-5	TRBD2	NA	CASSSMLAGEETQYF	TGCGCCAGCAGCTCGATGCTAGCGGGAGAAGAGACCCAGTACTTC
TRBV2	12	TRBJ1-5	NA	NA	CASREDDQPQHF	TGTGCCAGCAGAGAGGACGATCAGCCCCAGCATTTT
TRBV5-1	15	TRBJ2-3	NA	once	CASSPGGRPTDTQYF	TGCGCCAGCAGCCCTGGTGGCCGGCCCACAGATACGCAGTATTTT
TRBV3-1/TRBV3-2	15	TRBJ2-1	NA	NA	CASSQDLETYNEQFF	TGTGCCAGCAGCCAAGATCTCGAGACCTACAATGAGCAGTTCTTC
TRBV7-3	15	TRBJ2-1	NA	NA	CASSLNGRGNNEQFF	TGTGCCAGCAGCTTAAACGGGAGAGGGAACAATGAGCAGTTCTTC